This record concerns one T cell receptor beta chain sequence. The CDR3 extends over 17 amino acids. The germline CDR1 and CDR2 sequences are MDHEN and SYDVKM. With 3 bases clipped from V and 0 bases from J, the junction kept 7 bases outside the gene matches. Patients at the Seattle site were enrolled during active infection and followed longitudinally. These data belong to a study of blood T cell repertoires in COVID-19. About the study: Sites across the United States, Italy and Spain contributed samples from acute and convalescent COVID-19. The cDNA or gDNA used as material had been derived from T cells, B-cell-depleted T cells, or PBMCs.

As processed by the authors: By means of reference gene primer amplification, nucleated cell counts were estimated. Clones were read by immunoSEQ multiplex PCR, and TCRdb kept only the in-frame ones, dropping some. D and trimming come from the DNA, and the V and J calls and clone size come from that table. Of approximately 350,000 clones in the sample, about 90% were seen once. This TCR was sampled from a woman aged 25 to 45 with COVID-19, enrolled during active disease. The sequencing sample was made of peripheral blood. This chain joins TRBV28 and TRBJ1-4; TRBD1 matches 7 bases. The CDR3 DNA sequence: TGTGCCAGCAGTTTGCCCGCCAGGGGGTCAACTAATGAAAAACTGTTTTTT. Amino acid sequence: CASSLPARGSTNEKLFF.